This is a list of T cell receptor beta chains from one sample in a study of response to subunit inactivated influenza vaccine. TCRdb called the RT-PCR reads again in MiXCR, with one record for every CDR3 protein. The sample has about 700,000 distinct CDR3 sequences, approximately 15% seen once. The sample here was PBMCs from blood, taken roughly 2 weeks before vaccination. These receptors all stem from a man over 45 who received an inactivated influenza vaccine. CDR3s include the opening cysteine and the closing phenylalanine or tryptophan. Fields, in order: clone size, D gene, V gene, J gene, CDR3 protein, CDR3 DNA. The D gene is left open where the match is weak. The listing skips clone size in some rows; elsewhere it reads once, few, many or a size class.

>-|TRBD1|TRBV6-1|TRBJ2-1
CASKGAQESSYNEQFF
TGTGCCAGCAAGGGGGCCCAGGAGAGCTCCTACAATGAGCAGTTCTTC
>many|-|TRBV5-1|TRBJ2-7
CASSHQPGHPWEQYF
TGCGCCAGCAGCCACCAACCGGGACACCCCTGGGAGCAGTACTTC
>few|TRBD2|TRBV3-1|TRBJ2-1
CASSRGLAGKAGFF
TGTGCCAGCAGCCGAGGACTAGCGGGAAAGGCGGGGTTCTTC
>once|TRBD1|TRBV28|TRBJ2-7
CASSPIPETGSYEQYF
TGTGCCAGCAGTCCTATCCCCGAGACAGGGTCCTACGAGCAGTACTTC
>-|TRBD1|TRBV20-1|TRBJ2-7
CSATRTGGSYEQYF
TGCAGTGCTACCCGGACAGGGGGCTCCTACGAGCAGTACTTC
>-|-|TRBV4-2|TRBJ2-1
CASSQETRFRSYNEQFF
TGTGCCAGCAGCCAGGAAACTAGGTTTCGTTCCTACAATGAGCAGTTCTTC
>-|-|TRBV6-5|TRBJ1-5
CASSYPGNQPQHF
TGTGCCAGCAGTTACCCGGGCAATCAGCCCCAGCATTTT
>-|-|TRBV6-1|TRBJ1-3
CAILHFSGNTIYF
TGTGCCATCCTCCATTTCTCTGGAAACACCATATATTTT
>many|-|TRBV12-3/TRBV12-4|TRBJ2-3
CASSLGGADTQYF
TGTGCCAGCAGTTTAGGGGGGGCAGATACGCAGTATTTT
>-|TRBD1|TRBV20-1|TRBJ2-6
CCARVTGQVSGANVLTF
TGCTGTGCTAGAGTAACGGGACAGGTTTCTGGGGCCAACGTCCTGACTTTC
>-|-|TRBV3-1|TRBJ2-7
CASSQDIIAEQYF
TGTGCCAGCAGCCAAGATATTATCGCCGAGCAGTACTTC
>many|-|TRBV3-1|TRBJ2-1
CASSREGNEQFF
TGTGCCAGCAGCCGTGAGGGGAATGAGCAGTTCTTC
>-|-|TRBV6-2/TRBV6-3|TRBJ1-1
CASTIPGSGTEAFF
TGTGCCAGCACCATCCCAGGGAGCGGCACTGAAGCTTTCTTT
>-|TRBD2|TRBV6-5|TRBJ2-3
CASSYASGGGDTQYF
TGTGCCAGCAGTTACGCTAGCGGGGGTGGAGATACGCAGTATTTT
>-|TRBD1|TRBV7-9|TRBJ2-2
CASRGTGVTGELFF
TGTGCCAGCAGGGGGACAGGGGTCACCGGGGAGCTGTTTTTT
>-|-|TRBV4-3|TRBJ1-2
CASSQETGVHGYTF
TGCGCCAGCAGCCAAGAAACAGGAGTCCATGGCTACACCTTC
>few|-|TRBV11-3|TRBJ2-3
CASSLDGPGHTDTQYF
TGTGCCAGCAGCTTAGATGGGCCGGGACACACAGATACGCAGTATTTT
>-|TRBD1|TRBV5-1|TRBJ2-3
CASSLRFKDRAERDTQYF
TGCGCCAGCAGCCTCCGCTTTAAGGACAGGGCCGAGAGAGATACGCAGTATTTT
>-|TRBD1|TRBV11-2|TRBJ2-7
CASTVGGQGFTYEQYF
TGTGCCAGCACTGTGGGGGGACAGGGCTTCACCTACGAGCAGTACTTC
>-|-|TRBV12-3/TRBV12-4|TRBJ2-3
CASSSGPTITDTQYF
TGTGCCAGCAGTTCCGGGCCTACCATCACAGATACGCAGTATTTT
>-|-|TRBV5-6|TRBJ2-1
CASRPEGGRYNEQFF
TGTGCCAGCAGACCCGAGGGGGGGCGATACAATGAGCAGTTCTTC
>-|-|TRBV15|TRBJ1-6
CATSREQFASSYNSPLHF
TGTGCCACCAGCAGAGAGCAGTTTGCCAGCTCCTATAATTCACCCCTCCACTTT
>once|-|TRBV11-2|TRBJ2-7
CASSRSDGSYEQYF
TGTGCCAGCAGCCGTTCGGACGGTTCCTACGAGCAGTACTTC
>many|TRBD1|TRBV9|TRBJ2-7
CASSVEDRAYEQYF
TGTGCCAGCAGCGTAGAGGACAGGGCCTACGAGCAGTACTTC
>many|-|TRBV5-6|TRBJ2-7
CASSLYKTYEQYF
TGTGCCAGCAGCTTGTACAAGACCTACGAGCAGTACTTC
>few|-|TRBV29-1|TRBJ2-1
CSVGSSGRNEQFF
TGCAGCGTTGGATCCAGCGGCAGGAATGAGCAGTTCTTC
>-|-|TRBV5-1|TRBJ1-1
CASRRQVSTEAFF
TGCGCCAGCAGACGTCAGGTGTCCACTGAAGCTTTCTTT
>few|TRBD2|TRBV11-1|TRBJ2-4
CASSTFPRGGGEKNIQYF
TGTGCCAGCAGCACTTTCCCGAGGGGCGGGGGGGAAAAAAACATTCAGTACTTC
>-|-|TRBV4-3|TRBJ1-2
CASSPRPEGNYGYTF
TGCGCCAGCAGCCCCCGACCTGAAGGTAACTATGGCTACACCTTC
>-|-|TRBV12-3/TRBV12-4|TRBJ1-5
CASGSSQLEPQHF
TGTGCCAGCGGATCGTCCCAGCTGGAGCCCCAGCATTTT
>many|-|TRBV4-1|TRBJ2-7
CASSQDAGYGYEQYF
TGCGCCAGCAGCCAAGATGCGGGGTACGGCTACGAGCAGTACTTC
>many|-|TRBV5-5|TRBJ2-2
CASSLGRANTGELFF
TGTGCCAGCAGCTTGGGTAGGGCCAACACCGGGGAGCTGTTTTTT
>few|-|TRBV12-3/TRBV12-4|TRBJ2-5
CASTTGGETQYF
TGTGCCAGCACTACCGGGGGAGAGACCCAGTACTTC
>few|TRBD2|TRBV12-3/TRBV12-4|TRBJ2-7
CASSPQAGFSYEQYF
TGTGCCAGCAGTCCCCAAGCGGGATTCTCCTACGAGCAGTACTTC
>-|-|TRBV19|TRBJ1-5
CASSTRPDIPPQHF
TGTGCCAGTAGTACCCGGCCGGACATTCCGCCCCAGCATTTT
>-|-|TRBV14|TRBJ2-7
CASAVVVGTEQYF
TGTGCCAGCGCGGTTGTTGTTGGTACCGAGCAGTACTTC
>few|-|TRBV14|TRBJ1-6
CASSRYSNTGSYNSPLHF
TGTGCCAGCAGCCGTTATTCTAACACCGGAAGTTATAATTCACCCCTCCACTTT
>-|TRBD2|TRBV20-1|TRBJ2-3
CSASPLLAGNTDTQYF
TGCAGTGCTAGTCCCCTCCTAGCGGGTAACACAGATACGCAGTATTTT
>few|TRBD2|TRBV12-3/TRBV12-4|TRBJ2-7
CASSYRGSIYEQYF
TGTGCCAGCAGTTACCGCGGGAGTATCTACGAGCAGTACTTC
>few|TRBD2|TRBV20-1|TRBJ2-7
CSARAASGTNSYEQYF
TGCAGTGCTAGAGCCGCGAGCGGGACCAACTCCTACGAGCAGTACTTC
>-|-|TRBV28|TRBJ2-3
CASSLASIGTDTQYF
TGTGCCAGCAGTTTGGCAAGCATCGGCACAGATACGCAGTATTTT
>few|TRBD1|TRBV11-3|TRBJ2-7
CASSPQGVTGEQYF
TGTGCCAGCAGCCCTCAGGGGGTAACTGGTGAGCAGTACTTC
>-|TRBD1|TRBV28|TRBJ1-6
CASSPGDRGYSPLHF
TGTGCCAGCAGTCCAGGGGACAGGGGCTATTCACCCCTCCACTTT
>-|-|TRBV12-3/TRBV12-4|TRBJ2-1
CASSFGAGAPHNEQFF
TGTGCCAGCAGTTTCGGCGCGGGGGCCCCCCACAATGAGCAGTTCTTC
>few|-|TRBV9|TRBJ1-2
CASSASSNYGYTF
TGTGCCAGCAGCGCTTCTTCTAACTATGGCTACACCTTC
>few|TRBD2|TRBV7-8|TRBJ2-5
CASSRGGVKETQYF
TGTGCCAGCAGCCGCGGGGGGGTGAAAGAGACCCAGTACTTC
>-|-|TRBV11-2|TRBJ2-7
CASSQTDNIGSYEQYF
TGTGCCAGCAGCCAAACCGACAATATTGGTTCCTACGAGCAGTACTTC
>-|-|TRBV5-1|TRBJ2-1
CASSLALRVAYNEQFF
TGCGCCAGCAGCTTGGCCCTGCGGGTTGCCTACAATGAGCAGTTCTTC
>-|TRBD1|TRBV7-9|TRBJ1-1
CASSEPTGGTNTEAFF
TGTGCCAGCAGCGAGCCGACAGGGGGCACGAACACTGAAGCTTTCTTT
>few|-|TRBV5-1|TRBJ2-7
CASSWGPAYEQYF
TGCGCCAGCAGCTGGGGACCTGCCTACGAGCAGTACTTC